The sequence of this TCR beta chain was determined in a study of blood T cells in healthy people across ages. A second roughly 6 to 11 cycle PCR used barcoded and J-beta primers. TCRdb processed the 5' RACE reads anew with MiXCR; each CDR3 protein has one entry. The data contain over 500,000 distinct CDR3 sequences, about a quarter of them singletons. Trimming took 6 bases from V and 8 from J; bases not matched to a gene: 11. Germline-derived CDR1 and CDR2 are MNHEY and SVGEGT. The CDR3 is 15 residues long. Another study also made use of these data, one on T cells of mothers and their children.

Sequenced sample: blood. The chain recombines TRBV6-2 or TRBV6-3 with TRBJ2-1, with TRBD2 matching over 9 bases. The sequence was collected from a boy aged 2 to 10 in good health. CDR3 nucleotide sequence: TGTGCCAGCAGCCTAGGCTGGCGGGAGGGGGATGAGCAGTTCTTC. It encodes CASSLGWREGDEQFF.